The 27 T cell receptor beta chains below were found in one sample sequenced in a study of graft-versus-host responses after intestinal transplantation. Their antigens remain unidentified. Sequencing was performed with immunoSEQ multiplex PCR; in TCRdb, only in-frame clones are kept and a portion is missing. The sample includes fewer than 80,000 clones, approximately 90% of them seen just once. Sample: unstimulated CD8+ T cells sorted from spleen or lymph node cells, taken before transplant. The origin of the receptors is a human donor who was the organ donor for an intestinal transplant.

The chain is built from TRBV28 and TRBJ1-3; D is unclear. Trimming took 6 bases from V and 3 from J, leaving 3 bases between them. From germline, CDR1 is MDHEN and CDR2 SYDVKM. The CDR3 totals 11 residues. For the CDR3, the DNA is TGTGCCAGCAGCCTTGGAAACACCATATATTTT. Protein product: CASSLGNTIYF.

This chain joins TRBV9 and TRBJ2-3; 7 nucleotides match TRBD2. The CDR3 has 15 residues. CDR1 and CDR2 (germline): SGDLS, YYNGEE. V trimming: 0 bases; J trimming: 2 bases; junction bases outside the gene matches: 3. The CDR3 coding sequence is TGTGCCAGCAGCGTAGCTAGCGGTGACACAGATACGCAGTATTTT. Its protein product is CASSVASGDTDTQYF.

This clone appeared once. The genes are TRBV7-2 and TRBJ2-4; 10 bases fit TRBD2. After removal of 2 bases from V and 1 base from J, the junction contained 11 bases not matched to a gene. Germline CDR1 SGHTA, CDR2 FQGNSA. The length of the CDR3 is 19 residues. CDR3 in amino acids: CASSLQREGPLWAKNIQYF. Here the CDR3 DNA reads TGTGCCAGCAGCTTACAGCGGGAGGGCCCTCTTTGGGCCAAAAACATTCAGTACTTC. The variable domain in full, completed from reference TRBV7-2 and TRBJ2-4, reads GAGVSQSPSNKVTEKGKDVELRCDPISGHTALYWYRQSLGQGLEFLIYFQGNSAPDKSGLPSDRFSAERTGGSVSTLTIQRTQQEDSAVYLCASSLQREGPLWAKNIQYFGAGTRLSVL.

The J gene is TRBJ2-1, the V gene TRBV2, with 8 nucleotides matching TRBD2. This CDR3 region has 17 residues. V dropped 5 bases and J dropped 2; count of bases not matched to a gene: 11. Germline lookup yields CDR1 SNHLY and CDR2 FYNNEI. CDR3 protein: CASSPSPTSGPYNEQFF. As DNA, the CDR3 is TGTGCCAGCAGTCCCAGCCCCACTAGCGGACCCTACAATGAGCAGTTCTTC.

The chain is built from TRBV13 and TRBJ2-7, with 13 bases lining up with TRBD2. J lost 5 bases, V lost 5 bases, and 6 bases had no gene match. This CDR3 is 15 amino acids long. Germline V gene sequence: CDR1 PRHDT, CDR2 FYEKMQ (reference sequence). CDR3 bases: TGTGCCAGCAGCCCTCGGACTAGCGGGAGCCACGAGCAGTACTTC. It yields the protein CASSPRTSGSHEQYF.

The CDR3 region is CASSLSRHEQFF. The DNA for the CDR3 is TGTGCCAGCAGCCTTAGCCGTCATGAGCAGTTCTTC. This chain joins TRBV4-2 and TRBJ2-1; D unresolved. The CDR3 covers 12 residues. Germline V gene data show CDR1 as LGHNA and CDR2 as YNFKEQ. The V end was cut by 4 bases, the J end by 8 bases, with 9 bases between.

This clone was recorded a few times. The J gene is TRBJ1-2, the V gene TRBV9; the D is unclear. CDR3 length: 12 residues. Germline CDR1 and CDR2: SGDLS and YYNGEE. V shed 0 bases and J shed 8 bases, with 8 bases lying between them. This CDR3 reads CASSVATEGYTF. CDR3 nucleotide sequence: TGTGCCAGCAGCGTAGCTACTGAGGGCTACACCTTC.

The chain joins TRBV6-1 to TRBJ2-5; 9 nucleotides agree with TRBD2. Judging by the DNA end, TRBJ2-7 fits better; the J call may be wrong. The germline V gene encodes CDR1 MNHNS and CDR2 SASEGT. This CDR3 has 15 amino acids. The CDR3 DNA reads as TGTGCCAGCAGTGGGCTAGCGGGAACCTCCTACGAGCAGTACTTC. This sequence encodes CASSGLAGTSYEQYF.

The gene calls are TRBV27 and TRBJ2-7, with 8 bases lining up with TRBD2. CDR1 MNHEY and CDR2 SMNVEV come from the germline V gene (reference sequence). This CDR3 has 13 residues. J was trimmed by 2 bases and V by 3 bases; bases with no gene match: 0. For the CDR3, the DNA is TGTGCCAGCAGTTTGCGGGGGGCCTACGAGCAGTACTTC. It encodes CASSLRGAYEQYF.

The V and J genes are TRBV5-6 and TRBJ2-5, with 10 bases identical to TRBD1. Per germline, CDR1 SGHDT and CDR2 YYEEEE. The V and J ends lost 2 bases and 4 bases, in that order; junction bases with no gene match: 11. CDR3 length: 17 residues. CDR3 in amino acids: CASSFSPGTGDLETQYF. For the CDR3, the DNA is TGTGCCAGCAGCTTTTCCCCCGGGACAGGGGATTTAGAGACCCAGTACTTC.

The CDR3 loop reads CASSRAGVTNEKLFF. The CDR3 DNA reads TGTGCCAGCAGCCGAGCAGGGGTGACTAATGAAAAACTGTTTTTT. The V call is TRBV16, the J call TRBJ1-4; D is perhaps TRBD1 (6 bases). Germline V lookup: CDR1 KGHSY, CDR2 FQNENV. V was clipped by 4 bases and J by 2 bases, with 11 bases between them. This CDR3 has 15 amino acids.

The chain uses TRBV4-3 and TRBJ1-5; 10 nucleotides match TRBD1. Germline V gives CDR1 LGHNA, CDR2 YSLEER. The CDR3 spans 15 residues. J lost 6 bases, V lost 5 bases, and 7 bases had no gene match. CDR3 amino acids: CASSFGTGVAQPQHF. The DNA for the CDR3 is TGCGCCAGCAGCTTTGGGACAGGGGTAGCTCAGCCCCAGCATTTT.

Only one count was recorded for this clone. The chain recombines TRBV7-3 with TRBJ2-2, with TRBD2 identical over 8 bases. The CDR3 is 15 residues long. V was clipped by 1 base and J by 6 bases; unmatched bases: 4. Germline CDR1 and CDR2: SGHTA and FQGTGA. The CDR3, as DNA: TGTGCCAGCAGCTTAATCGGGAGGGCCCCCGGGGAGCTGTTTTTT. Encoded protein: CASSLIGRAPGELFF.

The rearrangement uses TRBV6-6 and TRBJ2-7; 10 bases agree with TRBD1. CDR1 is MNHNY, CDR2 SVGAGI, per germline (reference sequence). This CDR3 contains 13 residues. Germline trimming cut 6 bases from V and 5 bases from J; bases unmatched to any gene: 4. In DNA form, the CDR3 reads TGTGCCAGCAGGGGACAGGGGATCAACGAGCAGTACTTC. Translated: CASRGQGINEQYF.

DNA for the CDR3: TGTGCCAGCAGATCCACTCGGGACAAGGACAACTACGAGCAGTACTTC. This sequence encodes CASRSTRDKDNYEQYF. The chain combines TRBV6-4 with TRBJ2-7; D is perhaps TRBD1 (6 bases). V lost 6 bases and J 3 bases, leaving 21 bases between the germline ends. The CDR3 runs 16 residues. CDR1 and CDR2 from the germline V gene are MRHNA and SNTAGT.

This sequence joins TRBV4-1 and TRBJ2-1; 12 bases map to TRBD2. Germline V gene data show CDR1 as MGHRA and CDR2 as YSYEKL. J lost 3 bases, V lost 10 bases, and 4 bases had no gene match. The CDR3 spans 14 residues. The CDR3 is CATSLAGGYNEQFF. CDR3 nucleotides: TGCGCCACCTCACTAGCGGGAGGCTACAATGAGCAGTTCTTC.

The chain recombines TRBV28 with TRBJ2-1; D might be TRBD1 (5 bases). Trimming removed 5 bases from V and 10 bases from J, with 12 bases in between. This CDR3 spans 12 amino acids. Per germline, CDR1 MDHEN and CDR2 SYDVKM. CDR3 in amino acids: CASSPPNREQFF. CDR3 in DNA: TGTGCCAGCAGTCCCCCTAACAGGGAGCAGTTCTTC.

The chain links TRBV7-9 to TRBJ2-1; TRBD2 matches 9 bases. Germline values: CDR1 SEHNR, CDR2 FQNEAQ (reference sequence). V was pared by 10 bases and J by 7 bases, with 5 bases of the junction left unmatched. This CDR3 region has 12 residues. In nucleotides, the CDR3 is TGTGCCACCGGACTAGCGATTAATGAGCAGTTCTTC. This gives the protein CATGLAINEQFF.

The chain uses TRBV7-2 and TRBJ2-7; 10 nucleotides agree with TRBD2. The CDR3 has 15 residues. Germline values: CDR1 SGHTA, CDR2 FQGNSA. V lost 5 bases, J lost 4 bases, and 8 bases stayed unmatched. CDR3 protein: CASSPALAGVYEQYF. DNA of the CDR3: TGTGCCAGCAGCCCCGCGCTAGCGGGAGTATACGAGCAGTACTTC. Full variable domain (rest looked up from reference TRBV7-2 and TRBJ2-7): GAGVSQSPSNKVTEKGKDVELRCDPISGHTALYWYRQSLGQGLEFLIYFQGNSAPDKSGLPSDRFSAERTGGSVSTLTIQRTQQEDSAVYLCASSPALAGVYEQYFGPGTRLTVT.

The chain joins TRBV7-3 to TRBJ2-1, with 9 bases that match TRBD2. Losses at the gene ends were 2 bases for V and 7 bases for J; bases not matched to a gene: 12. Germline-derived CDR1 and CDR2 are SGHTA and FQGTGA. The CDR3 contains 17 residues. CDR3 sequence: CASSLGDRLAGRNEQFF. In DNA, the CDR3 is TGTGCCAGCAGCTTAGGAGATCGGCTAGCGGGGCGTAATGAGCAGTTCTTC.

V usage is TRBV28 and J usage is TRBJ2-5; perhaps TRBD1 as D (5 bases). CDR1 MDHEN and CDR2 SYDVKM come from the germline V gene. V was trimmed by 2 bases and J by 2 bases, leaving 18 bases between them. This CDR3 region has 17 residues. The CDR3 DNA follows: TGTGCCAGCAGTTTAGCTCGCGACAGCCAGGAACAAGAGACCCAGTACTTC. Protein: CASSLARDSQEQETQYF.

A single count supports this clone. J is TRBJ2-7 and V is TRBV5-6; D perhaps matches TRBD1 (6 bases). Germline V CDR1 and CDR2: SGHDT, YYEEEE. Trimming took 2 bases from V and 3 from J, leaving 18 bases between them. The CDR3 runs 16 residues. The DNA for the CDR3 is TGTGCCAGCAGCTTACTTGACCGGGACAACGGCTACGAGCAGTACTTC. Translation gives CASSLLDRDNGYEQYF.

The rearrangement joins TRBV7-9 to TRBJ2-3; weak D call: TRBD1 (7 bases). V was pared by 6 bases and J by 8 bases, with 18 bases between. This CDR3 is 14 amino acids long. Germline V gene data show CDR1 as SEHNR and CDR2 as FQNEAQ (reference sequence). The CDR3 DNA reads TGTGCCAGCAGACTGGGGACAGTCGGGGGTACGCAGTATTTT. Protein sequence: CASRLGTVGGTQYF.

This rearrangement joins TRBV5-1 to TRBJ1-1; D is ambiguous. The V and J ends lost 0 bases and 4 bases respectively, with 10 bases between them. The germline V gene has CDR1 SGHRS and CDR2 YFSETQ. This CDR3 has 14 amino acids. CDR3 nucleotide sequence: TGCGCCAGCAGCTTGGCCGGGGAGGGCACTGAAGCTTTCTTT. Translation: CASSLAGEGTEAFF. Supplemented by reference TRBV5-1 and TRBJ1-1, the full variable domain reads KAGVTQTPRYLIKTRGQQVTLSCSPISGHRSVSWYQQTPGQGLQFLFEYFSETQRNKGNFPGRFSGRQFSNSRSEMNVSTLELGDSALYLCASSLAGEGTEAFFGQGTRLTVV.

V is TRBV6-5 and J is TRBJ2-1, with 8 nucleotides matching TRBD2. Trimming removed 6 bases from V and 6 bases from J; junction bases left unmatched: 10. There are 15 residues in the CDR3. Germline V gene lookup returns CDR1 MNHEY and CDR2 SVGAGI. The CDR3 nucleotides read TGTGCCAGCAGATCCAGCGGGAGACTTCGCAATGAGCAGTTCTTC. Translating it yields CASRSSGRLRNEQFF.

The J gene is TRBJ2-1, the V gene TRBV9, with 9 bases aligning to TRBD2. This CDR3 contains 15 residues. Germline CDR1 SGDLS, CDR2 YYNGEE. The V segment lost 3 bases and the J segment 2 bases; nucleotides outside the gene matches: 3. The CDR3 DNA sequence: TGTGCCAGCAGCGGGACTAGCGCTCCCTACAATGAGCAGTTCTTC. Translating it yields CASSGTSAPYNEQFF. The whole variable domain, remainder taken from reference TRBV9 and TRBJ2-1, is DSGVTQTPKHLITATGQRVTLRCSPRSGDLSVYWYQQSLDQGLQFLIQYYNGEERAKGNILERFSAQQFPDLHSELNLSSLELGDSALYFCASSGTSAPYNEQFFGPGTRLTVL.

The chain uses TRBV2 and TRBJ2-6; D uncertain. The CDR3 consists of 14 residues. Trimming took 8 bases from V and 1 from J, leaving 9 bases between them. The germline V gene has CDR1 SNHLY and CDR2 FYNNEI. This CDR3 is CASYIGSGANVLTF. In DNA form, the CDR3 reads TGTGCCAGCTATATCGGGTCTGGGGCCAACGTCCTGACTTTC.